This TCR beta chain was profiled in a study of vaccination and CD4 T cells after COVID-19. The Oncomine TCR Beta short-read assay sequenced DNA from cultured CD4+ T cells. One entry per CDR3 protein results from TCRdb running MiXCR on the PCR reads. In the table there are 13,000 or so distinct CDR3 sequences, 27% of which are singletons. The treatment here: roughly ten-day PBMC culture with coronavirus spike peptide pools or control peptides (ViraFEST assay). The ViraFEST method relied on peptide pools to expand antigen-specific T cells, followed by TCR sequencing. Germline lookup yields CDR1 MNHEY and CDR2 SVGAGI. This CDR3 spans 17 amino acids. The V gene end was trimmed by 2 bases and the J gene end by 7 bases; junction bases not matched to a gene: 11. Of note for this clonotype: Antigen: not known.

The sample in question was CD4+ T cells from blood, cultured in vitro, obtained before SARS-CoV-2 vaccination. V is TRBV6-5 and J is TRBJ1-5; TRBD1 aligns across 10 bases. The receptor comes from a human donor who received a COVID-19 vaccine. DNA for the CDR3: TGTGCCAGCAGTTACCGCCGACAGGGGGCGTGGGGACAGCCCCAGCATTTT. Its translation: CASSYRRQGAWGQPQHF.